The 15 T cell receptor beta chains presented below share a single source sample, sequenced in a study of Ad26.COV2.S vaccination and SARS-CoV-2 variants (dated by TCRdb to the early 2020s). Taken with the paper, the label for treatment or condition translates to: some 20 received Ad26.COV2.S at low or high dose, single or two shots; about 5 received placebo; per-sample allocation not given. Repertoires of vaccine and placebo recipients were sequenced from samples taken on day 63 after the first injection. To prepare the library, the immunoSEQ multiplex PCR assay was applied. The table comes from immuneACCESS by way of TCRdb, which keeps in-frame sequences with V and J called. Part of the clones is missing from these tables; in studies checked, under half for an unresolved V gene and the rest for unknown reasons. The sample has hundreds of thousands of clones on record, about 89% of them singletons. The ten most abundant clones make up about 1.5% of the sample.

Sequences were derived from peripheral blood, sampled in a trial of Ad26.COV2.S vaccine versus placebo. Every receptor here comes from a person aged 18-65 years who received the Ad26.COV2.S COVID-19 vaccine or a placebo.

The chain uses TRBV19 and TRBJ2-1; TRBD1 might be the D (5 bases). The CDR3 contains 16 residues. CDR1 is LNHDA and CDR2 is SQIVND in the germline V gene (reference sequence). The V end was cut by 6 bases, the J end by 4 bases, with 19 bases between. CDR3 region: CASRARQILTYNEQFF. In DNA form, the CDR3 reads TGTGCCAGTAGGGCCCGACAGATCTTAACTTACAATGAGCAGTTCTTC.

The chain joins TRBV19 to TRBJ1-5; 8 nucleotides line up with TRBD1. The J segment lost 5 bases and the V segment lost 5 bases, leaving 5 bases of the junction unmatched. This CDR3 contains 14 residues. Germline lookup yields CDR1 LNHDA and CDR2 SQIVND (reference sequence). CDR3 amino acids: CASSRTGRDQPQHF. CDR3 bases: TGTGCCAGTAGTCGGACAGGGAGAGATCAGCCCCAGCATTTT.

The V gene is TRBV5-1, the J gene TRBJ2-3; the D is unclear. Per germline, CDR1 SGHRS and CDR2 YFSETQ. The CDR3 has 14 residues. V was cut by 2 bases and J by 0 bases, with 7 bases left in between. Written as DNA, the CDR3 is TGCGCCAGCAGCTTCACATCTAGCACAGATACGCAGTATTTT. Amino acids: CASSFTSSTDTQYF.

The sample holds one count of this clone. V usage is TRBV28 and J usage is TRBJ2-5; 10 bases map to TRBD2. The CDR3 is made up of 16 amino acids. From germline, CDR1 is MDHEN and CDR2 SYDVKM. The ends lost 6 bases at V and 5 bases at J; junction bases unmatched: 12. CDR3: CASSFGTSGVYETQYF. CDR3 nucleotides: TGTGCCAGCAGCTTCGGAACTAGCGGGGTGTACGAGACCCAGTACTTC.

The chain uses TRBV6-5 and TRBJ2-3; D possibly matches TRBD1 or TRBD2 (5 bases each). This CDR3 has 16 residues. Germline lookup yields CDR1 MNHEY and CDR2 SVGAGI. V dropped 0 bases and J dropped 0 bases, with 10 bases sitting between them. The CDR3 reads CASSYSSGASTDTQYF. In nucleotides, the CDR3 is TGTGCCAGCAGTTACTCGTCCGGGGCTAGCACAGATACGCAGTATTTT.

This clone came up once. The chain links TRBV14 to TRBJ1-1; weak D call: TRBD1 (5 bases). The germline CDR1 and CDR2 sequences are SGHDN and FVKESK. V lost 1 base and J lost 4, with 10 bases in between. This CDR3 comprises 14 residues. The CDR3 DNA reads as TGTGCCAGCAGCCAAGTTATGGGGGGCACTGAAGCTTTCTTT. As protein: CASSQVMGGTEAFF.

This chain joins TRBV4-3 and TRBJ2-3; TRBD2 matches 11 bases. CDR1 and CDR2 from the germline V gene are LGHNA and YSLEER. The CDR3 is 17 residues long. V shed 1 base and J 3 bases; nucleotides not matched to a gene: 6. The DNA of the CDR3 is TGCGCCAGCAGCCAAGTAGTTAGCGGGGGGGCTACAGATACGCAGTATTTT. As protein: CASSQVVSGGATDTQYF.

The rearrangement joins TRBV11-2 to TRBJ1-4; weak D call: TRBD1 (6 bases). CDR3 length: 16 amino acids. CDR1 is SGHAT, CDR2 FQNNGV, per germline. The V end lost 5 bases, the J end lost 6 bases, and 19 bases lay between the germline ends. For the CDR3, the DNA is TGTGCCAGCAGCCTTAGGGGGGCGTTTGAATATGAAAAACTGTTTTTT. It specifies CASSLRGAFEYEKLFF.

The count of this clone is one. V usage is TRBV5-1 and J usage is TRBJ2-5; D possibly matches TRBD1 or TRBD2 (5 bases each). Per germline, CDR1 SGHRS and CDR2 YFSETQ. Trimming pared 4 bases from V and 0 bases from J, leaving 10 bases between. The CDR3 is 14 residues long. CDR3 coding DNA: TGCGCCAGCAGCCCGGGGCAGTACCAAGAGACCCAGTACTTC. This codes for CASSPGQYQETQYF. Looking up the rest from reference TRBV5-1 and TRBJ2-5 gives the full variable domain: KAGVTQTPRYLIKTRGQQVTLSCSPISGHRSVSWYQQTPGQGLQFLFEYFSETQRNKGNFPGRFSGRQFSNSRSEMNVSTLELGDSALYLCASSPGQYQETQYFGPGTRLLVL.

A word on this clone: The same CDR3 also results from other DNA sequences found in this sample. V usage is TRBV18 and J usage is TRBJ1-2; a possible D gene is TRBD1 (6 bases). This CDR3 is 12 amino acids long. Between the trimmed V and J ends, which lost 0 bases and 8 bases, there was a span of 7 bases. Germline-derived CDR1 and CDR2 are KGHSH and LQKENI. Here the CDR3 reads CASSPPGGGYTF. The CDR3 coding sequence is TGTGCCAGCTCACCACCAGGGGGGGGCTACACCTTC. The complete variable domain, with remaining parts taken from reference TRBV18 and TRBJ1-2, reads NAGVMQNPRHLVRRRGQEARLRCSPMKGHSHVYWYRQLPEEGLKFMVYLQKENIIDESGMPKERFSAEFPKEGPSILRIQQVVRGDSAAYFCASSPPGGGYTFGSGTRLTVV.

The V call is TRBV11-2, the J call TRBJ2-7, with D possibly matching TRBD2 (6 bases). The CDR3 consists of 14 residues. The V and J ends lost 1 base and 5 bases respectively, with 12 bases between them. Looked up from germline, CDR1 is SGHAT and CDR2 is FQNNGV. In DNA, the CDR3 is TGTGCCAGCAGCTTAGTCGGAGGGCGTGACGAGCAGTACTTC. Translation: CASSLVGGRDEQYF.

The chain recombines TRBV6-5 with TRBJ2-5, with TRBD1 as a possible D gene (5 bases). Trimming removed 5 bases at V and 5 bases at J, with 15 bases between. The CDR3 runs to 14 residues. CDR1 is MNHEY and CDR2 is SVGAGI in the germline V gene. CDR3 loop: CASSPELGRETQYF. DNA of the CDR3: TGTGCCAGCAGTCCGGAGCTGGGGCGGGAGACCCAGTACTTC.

DNA of the CDR3: TGTGCCAGCAGCCAAGGGGCGGGACTAGCGAAGTACGAGCAGTACTTC. Translated, it gives CASSQGAGLAKYEQYF. The V gene is TRBV3-1 (or the pseudogene TRBV3-2), the J gene TRBJ2-7; 10 bases fit TRBD2. The germline gives CDR1 LGHDT, CDR2 YNNKEL (reference sequence). This CDR3 spans 16 amino acids. With V trimmed by 1 base and J by 4 bases, 7 bases remained unmatched.

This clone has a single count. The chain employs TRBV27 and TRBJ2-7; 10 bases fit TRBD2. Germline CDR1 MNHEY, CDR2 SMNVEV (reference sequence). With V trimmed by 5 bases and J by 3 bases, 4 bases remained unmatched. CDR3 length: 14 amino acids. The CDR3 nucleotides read TGTGCCAGCAGTCCTCTAGCGGGAGTCTACGAGCAGTACTTC. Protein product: CASSPLAGVYEQYF.

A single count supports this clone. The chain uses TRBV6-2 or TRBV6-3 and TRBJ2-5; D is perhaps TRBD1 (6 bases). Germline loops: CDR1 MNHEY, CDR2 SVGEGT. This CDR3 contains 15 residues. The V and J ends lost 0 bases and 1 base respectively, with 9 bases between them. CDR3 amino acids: CASSYSGQIQETQYF. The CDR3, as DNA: TGTGCCAGCAGTTACTCCGGACAGATCCAAGAGACCCAGTACTTC.